The present T cell receptor beta chain was sequenced within a study of beta chain features in type 1 diabetes. Between the trimmed V and J ends, which lost 1 base and 1 base, there was a span of 5 bases. CDR1 SGDLS and CDR2 YYNGEE come from the germline V gene. The CDR3 sequence is 13 residues long. Sequenced material consisted of expressed TCRB transcripts (all of the isolated RNA was reverse transcribed). Some clones are missing from TCRdb's copy, which holds only in-frame ones; the method was immunoSEQ multiplex PCR. The repertoire includes more than 350,000 clones, about 10% of them detected once, and less than 0.06% sits in the top ten.

Sequenced: naive CD4+ T cells from blood. The V and J genes are TRBV9 and TRBJ2-5, with no clear D. The TCR was taken from a woman aged 18-35 years in good health. CDR3 DNA: TGTGCCAGCAGCGTATTACCCCAAGAGACCCAGTACTTC. This sequence encodes CASSVLPQETQYF. Complete variable domain (other parts from reference TRBV9 and TRBJ2-5): DSGVTQTPKHLITATGQRVTLRCSPRSGDLSVYWYQQSLDQGLQFLIQYYNGEERAKGNILERFSAQQFPDLHSELNLSSLELGDSALYFCASSVLPQETQYFGPGTRLLVL.